This entry is about one TCR beta chain. What this receptor recognizes is not known. No base quality information exists; no much larger clone differs at one position. TCRbeta CDR3 regions were immunosequenced from genomic DNA with the immunoSEQ Assay. Genomic DNA was amplified by bias-controlled multiplex PCR before high-throughput sequencing. Processing in the source paper ran as follows. To quantify the absolute abundance of each unique TCRbeta CDR3 region, the sequences were collapsed and filtered. Clonality, defined as 1 minus Pielou's evenness, was calculated using only productive rearrangements. A previously published method was used to identify clones whose frequencies were significantly greater in on-treatment samples than in baseline samples. Held by TCRdb, this immuneACCESS table contains in-frame sequences only and omits some clones. Under half of the omission traces to an unresolved V gene where checked; the cause of the rest is unknown. The DNA gave D and trimming, while V, J and clone size come from that table. This sample lists about 12,000 clones; roughly 72% were detected once. The ten largest make up around 25% of the sample.

The CDR3 contains 15 residues, cysteine and phenylalanine counted. The DNA shown is the 45-base CDR3, in frame from base 1. For CDR1 and CDR2, the germline V gene lists KGHSH and LQKENI. Compared with germline, V lacks 3 bases and J lacks 3 bases; bases without a gene match: 3. Sample treatment or condition, as interpreted from the label and publication: randomized to nivolumab then ipilimumab (arm A) or the reverse (arm B). None of the patients in the trial had previously been given DNA-damaging chemotherapy. On a FACS Aria II flow cytometer, live CD3+CD8+ cells that were negative for CD19 and CD56 were sorted from thawed PBMCs. Samples came from patients with melanoma in CheckMate 064, a randomized, open-label phase II trial of sequential checkpoint blockade. Peripheral blood mononuclear cells were collected by leukapheresis, purified with Ficoll-Paque, and frozen in human serum with 10% DMSO. Right after sorting, the blood CD3+CD8+ cells were verified to be >98% pure, and DNA extraction followed.

The data belong to a study of sequential checkpoint blockade in melanoma (dated by TCRdb to the late 2010s). Regarding the complete study: Patients were assigned by 1:1 randomization to either first-line nivolumab followed by ipilimumab (arm A) or ipilimumab followed by nivolumab (arm B). Maintenance nivolumab came after both trial sequences. The research as a whole found: Validation of the response-prediction model combining TCR metrics and mutation burden is needed in larger, independent patient cohorts.

The sample was CD8+ T cells sorted from blood (inferred from file names), taken from a patient given nivolumab and ipilimumab in sequence. The origin of this receptor is a human donor with melanoma. This sequence uses TRBV18 and TRBJ2-4, with 9 central nucleotides matching TRBD1. The CDR3 region: CASSPDRGDKNIQYF. The sequenced DNA is TGTGCCAGCTCACCTGACAGGGGGGACAAAAACATTCAGTACTTC.